The 25 T cell receptor beta chains below all came from one sample that was sequenced in a study of OX40 agonist ivuxolimab in advanced cancers. Here immunoSEQ multiplex PCR was the method, and the copy in TCRdb shows in-frame clones only, minus some. The repertoire includes about 62,000 clones, 75% to 90% of them detected once, and 3.5% to 4% sits in the top ten. The sample in question was CD4+ or CD8+ T cells sorted from blood, obtained in a trial of the OX40 agonist ivuxolimab. These receptors were obtained from an adult with an advanced solid tumor such as melanoma, head and neck, liver or kidney cancer.

This chain connects TRBV4-1 to TRBJ1-3; D possibly corresponds to TRBD1 (5 bases). The CDR3 has 18 residues. The germline V gene encodes CDR1 MGHRA and CDR2 YSYEKL. V was clipped by 0 bases and J by 0 bases, with 15 bases between them. The CDR3 DNA is TGCGCCAGCAGCCAAGATACTAGGGACTCTTACTCTGGAAACACCATATATTTT. It specifies CASSQDTRDSYSGNTIYF.

The gene calls are TRBV5-1 and TRBJ1-1; 7 bases are shared with TRBD1. The ends lost 0 bases at V and 0 bases at J; junction bases unmatched: 8. The CDR3 loop spans 17 amino acids. CDR1 is SGHRS and CDR2 is YFSETQ in the germline V gene. CDR3 residues: CASSLVPPTGLNTEAFF. For the CDR3, the DNA is TGCGCCAGCAGCTTGGTCCCACCGACAGGGTTGAACACTGAAGCTTTCTTT.

The J gene is TRBJ2-5, the V gene TRBV29-1; a weak D match, TRBD1 (8 bases). The CDR3 totals 11 residues. CDR1 SQVTM and CDR2 ANQGSEA come from the germline V gene. Between the trimmed V and J ends, which lost 7 bases and 10 bases, there was a span of 16 bases. Written as DNA, the CDR3 is TGCAGCGCACACAGGGGGGGGATCCAGTACTTC. Protein sequence: CSAHRGGIQYF.

The chain couples TRBV5-5 to TRBJ1-2; 10 bases are a match to TRBD1. CDR1 and CDR2 from the germline V gene are SGHKS and YYEKEE (reference sequence). Losses at the gene ends were 5 bases for V and 7 bases for J; bases not matched to a gene: 14. CDR3 length: 16 amino acids. The CDR3 region has the DNA TGTGCCAGCAGGGACGGGACAGGGGTACTTCTGGGTGGCTACACCTTC. Translated, it gives CASRDGTGVLLGGYTF.

The genes are TRBV13 and TRBJ1-2, with D possibly TRBD1 on 5 matching bases. Germline CDR1 reads PRHDT; CDR2 reads FYEKMQ (reference sequence). The CDR3 contains 13 residues. The V and J ends lost 5 bases and 7 bases respectively, with 14 bases between them. The chain's CDR3 is CASSPAGEVGYTF. The CDR3 nucleotides read TGTGCCAGCAGCCCGGCGGGGGAGGTTGGCTACACCTTC.

The V and J genes are TRBV9 and TRBJ2-7; D might be TRBD1 (5 bases). The CDR3 consists of 14 residues. Germline V gene data show CDR1 as SGDLS and CDR2 as YYNGEE. The V gene lost 3 bases and the J gene lost 6 bases, with 16 bases spanning the gap. This chain's CDR3 is CASSATATNSEQYF. The DNA of the CDR3 is TGTGCCAGCAGCGCGACAGCTACGAATTCCGAGCAGTACTTC.

The rearrangement links TRBV18 to TRBJ2-2; 7 positions agree with TRBD2. Germline trimming cut 2 bases from V and 4 bases from J; bases unmatched to any gene: 10. This CDR3 spans 17 amino acids. Germline assignment: CDR1 KGHSH and CDR2 LQKENI. The CDR3 DNA reads TGTGCCAGCTCACCATCCTGGCGGGGGTTATCCACCGGGGAGCTGTTTTTT. Amino acids: CASSPSWRGLSTGELFF.

For the CDR3, the DNA is TGTGCCAGCAGTTCCCGCTACAGGGCAGAGACCTTC. This codes for CASSSRYRAETF. This chain connects TRBV28 to TRBJ1-2, with D perhaps matching TRBD1 (6 bases). Germline loops: CDR1 MDHEN, CDR2 SYDVKM. V was clipped by 4 bases and J by 14 bases, with 17 bases between them. This CDR3 spans 12 amino acids.

The genes are TRBV6-1 and TRBJ1-5; 7 positions match TRBD1. Germline V lookup: CDR1 MNHNS, CDR2 SASEGT. CDR3 length: 13 residues. The V and J ends lost 6 bases and 6 bases, in that order; junction bases with no gene match: 5. The DNA of the CDR3 is TGTGCCAGCAGGGCCAGGGGGTTTCAGCCCCAGCATTTT. This codes for CASRARGFQPQHF.

V is TRBV10-1 and J is TRBJ2-2; 8 nucleotides match TRBD1. The junction had 6 bases not matched to a gene; V was cut back by 2 bases and J by 4 bases. The CDR3 is 16 residues long. The V gene's germline CDR1 is WNHNN and CDR2 SYGVQD (reference sequence). CDR3: CASSELGDRSTGELFF. The CDR3 nucleotides read TGCGCCAGCAGTGAGCTTGGGGACAGGAGCACCGGGGAGCTGTTTTTT.

This clone was recorded a few times. The V gene is TRBV27, the J gene TRBJ1-5, with D hard to call. Germline V gene sequence: CDR1 MNHEY, CDR2 SMNVEV (reference sequence). The ends were cut back, 0 bases at V and 6 bases at J, with 6 bases in the middle. The CDR3 sequence is 13 residues long. The CDR3 reads CASSLSQTQPQHF. The CDR3 bases are TGTGCCAGCAGTTTATCCCAGACTCAGCCCCAGCATTTT.

Here the CDR3 DNA reads TGTGCCAGCAGCTTAATGGTTGGTAGCGGGAAGGGTGAGCAGTTCTTC. Residues: CASSLMVGSGKGEQFF. This sequence joins TRBV7-2 and TRBJ2-1; 8 positions match TRBD2. CDR3 length: 16 residues. CDR1 is SGHTA, CDR2 FQGNSA, per germline. Losses at the gene ends were 2 bases for V and 9 bases for J; bases not matched to a gene: 12.

This clone showed up just once. This rearrangement joins TRBV6-5 to TRBJ2-1; a possible D gene is TRBD1 (8 bases). The germline CDR1 and CDR2 sequences are MNHEY and SVGAGI. This CDR3 spans 14 amino acids. V was trimmed by 2 bases and J by 9 bases, leaving 14 bases between them. CDR3 in amino acids: CASSYATGEGEQFF. The CDR3 nucleotides read TGTGCCAGCAGTTACGCGACAGGGGAGGGTGAGCAGTTCTTC.

CDR3 in amino acids: CASSFRGGRLFF. The DNA of the CDR3 is TGTGCCAGCAGTTTTAGAGGGGGAAGACTGTTTTTT. The chain uses TRBV28 and TRBJ1-4, with a tentative D call TRBD1 (6 bases). The germline gives CDR1 MDHEN, CDR2 SYDVKM. CDR3 length: 12 residues. V shed 3 bases and J shed 13 bases, with 12 bases lying between them.

V usage is TRBV28 and J usage is TRBJ2-7; D is uncertain. There are 14 residues in the CDR3. V was pared by 5 bases and J by 0 bases, with 11 bases between. Germline loops: CDR1 MDHEN, CDR2 SYDVKM. The CDR3 region has the DNA TGTGCCAGCAGTAGATCATTGGACTCCTACGAGCAGTACTTC. Translating it yields CASSRSLDSYEQYF.

The J gene is TRBJ2-5, the V gene TRBV16; 7 positions agree with TRBD1. The V gene's germline CDR1 is KGHSY and CDR2 FQNENV. After removal of 4 bases from V and 11 bases from J, the junction contained 13 bases not matched to a gene. The CDR3 consists of 14 residues. The CDR3 loop reads CASSRDRVSGEQYF. CDR3 in DNA: TGTGCCAGCAGCCGCGACAGGGTCTCGGGTGAGCAGTACTTC.

This sequence joins TRBV11-2 and TRBJ1-2; D is unresolved. This CDR3 region has 14 residues. The ends were cut back, 1 base at V and 6 bases at J, with 12 bases in the middle. The germline V gene has CDR1 SGHAT and CDR2 FQNNGV. CDR3 in DNA: TGTGCCAGCAGCTTAGCTGGGCTTAGCAATGGCTACACCTTC. Its translation is CASSLAGLSNGYTF.

V is TRBV11-3 and J is TRBJ2-3; D possibly matches TRBD1 or TRBD2 (5 bases each). The germline V gene has CDR1 SGHNT and CDR2 YENEEA. This CDR3 region has 14 residues. The V gene lost 4 bases and the J gene lost 0 bases, with 8 bases spanning the gap. CDR3 nucleotides: TGTGCCAGCAGCTCCCGGGACAGCACAGATACGCAGTATTTT. It specifies CASSSRDSTDTQYF.

This rearrangement joins TRBV7-3 to TRBJ2-3; the match to TRBD2 covers 12 bases. Trimming took 4 bases from V and 5 from J; bases not matched to a gene: 4. Germline V gives CDR1 SGHTA, CDR2 FQGTGA. The CDR3 totals 15 residues. The CDR3 region is CASSSRTSGKDTQYF. The CDR3 bases are TGTGCCAGCAGCTCCAGGACTAGCGGGAAAGATACGCAGTATTTT.

The chain links TRBV29-1 to TRBJ1-1; TRBD1 matches 8 bases. The CDR3 runs to 13 residues. J was trimmed by 0 bases and V by 5 bases; bases with no gene match: 2. The germline V gene encodes CDR1 SQVTM and CDR2 ANQGSEA. CDR3 protein: CSVYRGMNTEAFF. DNA of the CDR3: TGCAGCGTTTACAGGGGGATGAACACTGAAGCTTTCTTT.

This chain connects TRBV6-1 to TRBJ2-7, with D possibly matching TRBD2 (5 bases). The CDR3 is 13 amino acids. Germline values: CDR1 MNHNS, CDR2 SASEGT. V lost 11 bases and J 2 bases, leaving 16 bases between the germline ends. The CDR3 DNA sequence: TGTGCCCACAGTCTAGCAGATACCTACGAGCAGTACTTC. It translates to CAHSLADTYEQYF.

CDR3 nucleotides: TGTGCCAGCAGTGGGGTTGGCTACGAGCAGTACTTC. It codes for CASSGVGYEQYF. The gene calls are TRBV28 and TRBJ2-7; D remains ambiguous. Deletions cut 5 bases from V and 3 bases from J, with 8 bases between. The CDR3 has 12 amino acids. Germline CDR1 and CDR2: MDHEN and SYDVKM.

This clone was recorded only once. J is TRBJ1-1 and V is TRBV19; D is undetermined. Per the germline V gene, CDR1 is LNHDA and CDR2 is SQIVND (reference sequence). The length of the CDR3 is 16 residues. Trimming stripped 5 bases from V and 1 base from J, with 17 bases between. CDR3 region: CASSPSIVGRNTEAFF. In DNA, the CDR3 is TGTGCCAGTAGTCCTAGTATAGTCGGCCGGAACACTGAAGCTTTCTTT.

This chain joins TRBV9 and TRBJ1-6, with a weak D call TRBD1 (6 bases). The V end was cut by 3 bases, the J end by 5 bases, with 12 bases between. The CDR3 is 15 residues long. Germline assignment: CDR1 SGDLS and CDR2 YYNGEE. The CDR3 bases are TGTGCCAGCAGCGCTTCGGGACAAAATAATTCACCCCTCCACTTT. Protein: CASSASGQNNSPLHF.

The chain links TRBV9 to TRBJ2-7; 7 bases are a match to TRBD2. The CDR3 has 14 residues. Germline lookup yields CDR1 SGDLS and CDR2 YYNGEE. Losses at the gene ends were 3 bases for V and 3 bases for J; bases not matched to a gene: 6. The CDR3 bases are TGTGCCAGCAGCGGCGGGGGTGTTGGCTACGAGCAGTACTTC. Translation gives CASSGGGVGYEQYF.